Listed below are T cell receptor beta chains from one sample, sequenced in a study of blood T cell repertoires in COVID-19. Libraries were prepared by immunoSEQ multiplex PCR; TCRdb keeps only in-frame clonotypes and omits some of them. Among around 270,000 clones, around nine tenths were seen once, and the ten largest hold around 0.88%. Sequencing was carried out using peripheral blood. These receptors came from a young man with acute or convalescent COVID-19. The CDR3 runs from the conserved cysteine through the conserved F or W. A D gene is named only where the DNA matches it firmly. Not all rows give a size; the values are once, few, many and, for expanded clones, a class.

J gene,D gene,clone size,V gene,CDR3 protein,CDR3 DNA
TRBJ1-2,.,.,TRBV7-9,CASSLGLANYGYTF,TGTGCCAGCAGCTTAGGACTAGCTAACTATGGCTACACCTTC
TRBJ2-7,.,few,TRBV30,CAWSGLGLNYEQYF,TGTGCCTGGAGCGGCCTGGGACTGAACTACGAGCAGTACTTC
TRBJ1-1,TRBD1,.,TRBV28,CASSVGQVITEAFF,TGTGCCAGCAGTGTGGGACAGGTTATAACTGAAGCTTTCTTT
TRBJ2-7,TRBD2,once,TRBV3-1/TRBV3-2,CASSQGTSGYEQYF,TGTGCCAGCAGCCAAGGGACTAGCGGATACGAGCAGTACTTC
TRBJ1-5,.,.,TRBV6-1,CASSELGQNLQPQHF,TGTGCCAGCAGTGAATTAGGACAGAATCTACAGCCCCAGCATTTT
TRBJ1-1,.,.,TRBV30,CAWTLEGSMNTEAFF,TGTGCCTGGACCTTGGAGGGATCCATGAACACTGAAGCTTTCTTT
TRBJ1-5,TRBD1,.,TRBV30,CAWSRTGRHQPQHF,TGTGCCTGGAGTAGGACAGGGAGGCATCAGCCCCAGCATTTT
TRBJ2-1,TRBD2,once,TRBV5-1,CASSLVPGGGADEQFF,TGCGCCAGCAGCTTGGTACCGGGAGGGGGGGCGGATGAGCAGTTCTTC
TRBJ2-5,.,.,TRBV5-1,CASSLGGAQETQYF,TGCGCCAGCAGCTTGGGCGGGGCCCAAGAGACCCAGTACTTC
TRBJ1-1,TRBD1,.,TRBV3-1/TRBV3-2,CASIVDRGVGNTEAFF,TGTGCCAGCATTGTAGACAGGGGCGTGGGGAACACTGAAGCTTTCTTT
TRBJ2-5,TRBD2,.,TRBV6-1,CASSDQPSGVGTQYF,TGTGCCAGCAGTGACCAACCTAGCGGGGTAGGGACCCAGTACTTC
TRBJ2-7,.,once,TRBV6-2/TRBV6-3,CASSQRGGASYEQYF,TGTGCCAGCAGCCAACGAGGGGGGGCATCCTACGAGCAGTACTTC
TRBJ2-1,.,.,TRBV3-1/TRBV3-2,CASSQSPRVYNEQFF,TGTGCCAGCAGCCAAAGCCCGCGGGTATACAATGAGCAGTTCTTC
TRBJ1-4,TRBD1,.,TRBV12-5,CASGALGGTGPFAIEKLFF,TGTGCTAGTGGTGCCTTAGGGGGGACAGGGCCGTTTGCAATTGAAAAACTGTTTTTT
TRBJ1-1,.,once,TRBV9,CASSVDILNTEAFF,TGTGCCAGCAGCGTAGACATCCTGAACACTGAAGCTTTCTTT
TRBJ2-7,TRBD2,.,TRBV7-8,CASSLGTSGSYLTYEQYF,TGTGCCAGCAGCCTCGGGACTAGCGGGAGTTACCTAACCTACGAGCAGTACTTC
TRBJ1-2,.,once,TRBV27,CASSLKQGYGYTF,TGTGCCAGCAGTTTAAAGCAGGGCTATGGCTACACCTTC
TRBJ2-6,TRBD1,once,TRBV11-2,CASSGQVGANVLTF,TGTGCCAGCAGCGGACAGGTCGGGGCCAACGTCCTGACTTTC
TRBJ1-5,TRBD1,.,TRBV5-8,CASSLDEGGIPMGNQPQHF,TGTGCCAGCAGCTTGGATGAAGGGGGCATACCCATGGGCAATCAGCCCCAGCATTTT
TRBJ2-2,.,.,TRBV5-1,CASSRTVPTGELFF,TGCGCCAGCAGCCGGACAGTCCCAACCGGGGAGCTGTTTTTT
TRBJ2-7,.,.,TRBV11-2,CASSQHKLALEQYF,TGTGCCAGCAGCCAACACAAGCTAGCTCTCGAGCAGTACTTC
TRBJ2-1,.,.,TRBV28,CASRRLSYNEQFF,TGTGCCAGCAGGAGACTCTCCTACAATGAGCAGTTCTTC
TRBJ1-3,.,.,TRBV19,CASTIDSRLNTIYF,TGTGCCAGTACCATCGACAGTCGCCTTAACACCATATATTTT
TRBJ2-1,.,.,TRBV6-5,CASSPVSGYEQFF,TGTGCCAGCAGTCCAGTAAGCGGGTATGAGCAGTTCTTC
TRBJ1-6,TRBD1,.,TRBV28,CASSLGQGDSPLHF,TGTGCCAGCAGTCTTGGACAGGGTGACTCACCCCTCCACTTT
TRBJ1-6,TRBD1,.,TRBV9,CASSVGGTGSPLHF,TGTGCCAGCAGCGTAGGAGGGACAGGTTCACCCCTCCACTTT
TRBJ1-6,TRBD1,.,TRBV28,CASSPGTGRGSYNSPLHF,TGTGCCAGCAGTCCCGGGACAGGTCGGGGCTCCTATAATTCACCCCTCCACTTT
TRBJ1-5,.,few,TRBV7-2,CASSLERGNQPQHF,TGTGCCAGCAGCTTAGAACGGGGAAATCAGCCCCAGCATTTT